The source of this T cell receptor (beta chain) is a study of blood T cells in healthy people across ages. Whole-study results and caveats: One million T cells yielded diversity estimates that were considered underestimates.

A second PCR of 7 to 11 cycles used a sample-barcoded 5' primer and a J-beta primer mix. The authors tagged each cDNA molecule using a template-switch adaptor with 12 random nucleotides. One entry per CDR3 protein results from TCRdb running MiXCR on the 5' RACE reads. The sample contains fewer than 2 million distinct CDR3 sequences, about 39% of which appear only once. Remarks on this clonotype: Its antigen is still unknown.

The CDR3 is 16 residues long. V lost 4 bases and J 7 bases, leaving 21 bases between the germline ends. This receptor was obtained from a human donor in good health. The chain uses TRBV12-3 or TRBV12-4 and TRBJ2-3, with D perhaps TRBD1 (5 bases). Material for sequencing was blood. The CDR3 DNA is TGTGCCAGCAGTTCCCCGACAGACCCGCGCGTAAATACGCAGTATTTT. This sequence encodes CASSSPTDPRVNTQYF.